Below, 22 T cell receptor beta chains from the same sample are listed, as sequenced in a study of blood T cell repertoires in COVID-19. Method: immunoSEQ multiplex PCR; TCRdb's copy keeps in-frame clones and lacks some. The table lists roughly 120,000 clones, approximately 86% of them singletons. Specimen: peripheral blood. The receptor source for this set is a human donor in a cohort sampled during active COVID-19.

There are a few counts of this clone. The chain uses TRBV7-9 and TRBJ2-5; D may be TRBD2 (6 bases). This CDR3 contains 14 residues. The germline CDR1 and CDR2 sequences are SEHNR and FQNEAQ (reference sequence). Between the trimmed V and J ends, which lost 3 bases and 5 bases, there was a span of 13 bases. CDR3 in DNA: TGTGCCAGCAGCTTGACGACGGGAGCTGAGACCCAGTACTTC. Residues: CASSLTTGAETQYF.

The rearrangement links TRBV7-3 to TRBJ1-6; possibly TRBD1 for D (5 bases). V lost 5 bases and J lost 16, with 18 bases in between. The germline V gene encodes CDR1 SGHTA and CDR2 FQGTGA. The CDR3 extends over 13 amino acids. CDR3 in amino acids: CASSPSPETVLHF. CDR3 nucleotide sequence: TGTGCCAGCAGCCCATCCCCCGAGACAGTACTCCACTTT.

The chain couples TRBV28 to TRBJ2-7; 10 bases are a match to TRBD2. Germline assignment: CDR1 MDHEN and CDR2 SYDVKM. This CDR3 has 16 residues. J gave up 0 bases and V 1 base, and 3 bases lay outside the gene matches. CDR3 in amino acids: CASSLFTSGASYEQYF. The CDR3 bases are TGTGCCAGCAGTTTATTCACTAGCGGGGCCTCCTACGAGCAGTACTTC.

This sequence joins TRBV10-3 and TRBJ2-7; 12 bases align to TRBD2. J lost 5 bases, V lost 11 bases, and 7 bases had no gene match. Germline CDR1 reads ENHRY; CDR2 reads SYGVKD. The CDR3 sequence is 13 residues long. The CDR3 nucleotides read TGTGCCGTTATGGGACTAGCGGGCAACGAGCAGTACTTC. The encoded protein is CAVMGLAGNEQYF.

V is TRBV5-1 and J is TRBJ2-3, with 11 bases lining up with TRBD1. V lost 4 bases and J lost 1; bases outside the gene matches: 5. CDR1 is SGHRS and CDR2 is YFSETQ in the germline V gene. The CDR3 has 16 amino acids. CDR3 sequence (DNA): TGCGCCAGCAGCCCCGGACAGGGGGCTGGCACAGATACGCAGTATTTT. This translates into CASSPGQGAGTDTQYF.

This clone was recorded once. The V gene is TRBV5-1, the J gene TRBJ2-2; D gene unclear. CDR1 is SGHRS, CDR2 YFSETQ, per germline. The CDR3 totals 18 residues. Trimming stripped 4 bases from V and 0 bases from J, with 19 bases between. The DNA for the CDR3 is TGCGCCAGCAGCACGGTTGGTTACCGTCCTGCGAACACCGGGGAGCTGTTTTTT. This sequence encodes CASSTVGYRPANTGELFF.

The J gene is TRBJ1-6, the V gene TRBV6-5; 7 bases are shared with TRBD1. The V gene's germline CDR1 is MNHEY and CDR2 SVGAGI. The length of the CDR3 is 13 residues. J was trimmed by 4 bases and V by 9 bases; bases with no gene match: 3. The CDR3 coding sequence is TGTGCCAGTACAGGGGAATATAATTCACCCCTCCACTTT. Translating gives CASTGEYNSPLHF.

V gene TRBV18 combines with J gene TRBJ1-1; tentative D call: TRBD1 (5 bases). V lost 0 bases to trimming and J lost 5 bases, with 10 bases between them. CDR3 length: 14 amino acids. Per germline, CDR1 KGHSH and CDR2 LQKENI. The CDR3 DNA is TGTGCCAGCTCACCACCGGCAGGGCGTACTGAAGCTTTCTTT. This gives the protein CASSPPAGRTEAFF.

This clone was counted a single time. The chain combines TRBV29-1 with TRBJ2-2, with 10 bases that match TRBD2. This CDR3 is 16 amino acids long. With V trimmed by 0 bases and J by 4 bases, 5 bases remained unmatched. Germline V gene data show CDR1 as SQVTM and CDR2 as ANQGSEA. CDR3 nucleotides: TGCAGCGTTGAAGATAGACTAGCGGGTCCCACCGGGGAGCTGTTTTTT. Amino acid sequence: CSVEDRLAGPTGELFF.

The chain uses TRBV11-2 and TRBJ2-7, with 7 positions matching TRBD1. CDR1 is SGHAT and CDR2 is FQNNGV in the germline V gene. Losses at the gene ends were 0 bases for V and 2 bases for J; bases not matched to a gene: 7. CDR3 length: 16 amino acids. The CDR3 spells CASSLDLSQGAYEQYF. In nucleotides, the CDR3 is TGTGCCAGCAGCTTAGATCTTAGCCAGGGGGCCTACGAGCAGTACTTC.

CDR3 nucleotide sequence: TGCAGCGTGGAAAACAGCTACTCTCACCAAGAGACCCAGTACTTC. Translation gives CSVENSYSHQETQYF. This rearrangement joins TRBV29-1 to TRBJ2-5, with D unclear. The germline gives CDR1 SQVTM, CDR2 ANQGSEA. The CDR3 loop spans 15 amino acids. The V and J ends lost 6 bases and 0 bases respectively, with 17 bases between them.

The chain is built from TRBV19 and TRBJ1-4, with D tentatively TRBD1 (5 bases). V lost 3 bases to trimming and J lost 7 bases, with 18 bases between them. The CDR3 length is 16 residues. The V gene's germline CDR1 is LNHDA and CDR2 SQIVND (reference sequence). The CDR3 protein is CASSISYSQVFEKLFF. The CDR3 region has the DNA TGTGCCAGTAGTATCTCTTATTCACAGGTCTTTGAAAAACTGTTTTTT.

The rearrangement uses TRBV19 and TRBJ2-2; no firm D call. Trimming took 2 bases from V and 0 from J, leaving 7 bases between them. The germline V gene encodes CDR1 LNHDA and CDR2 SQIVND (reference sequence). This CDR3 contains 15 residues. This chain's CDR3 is CASSISSANTGELFF. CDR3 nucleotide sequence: TGTGCCAGTAGTATATCTTCAGCGAACACCGGGGAGCTGTTTTTT.

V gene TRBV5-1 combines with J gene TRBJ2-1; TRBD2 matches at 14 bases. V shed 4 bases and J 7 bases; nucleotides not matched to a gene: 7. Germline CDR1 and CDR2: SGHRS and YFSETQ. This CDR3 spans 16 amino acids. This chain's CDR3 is CASSITGTSGSNEQFF. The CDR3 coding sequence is TGCGCCAGCAGCATTACCGGGACTAGCGGGAGTAATGAGCAGTTCTTC.

CDR3 DNA: TGTGCCAGCTCGCGGGGACAGGTGAACACCGGGGAGCTGTTTTTT. Its translation: CASSRGQVNTGELFF. The chain carries TRBV6-5 and TRBJ2-2; 8 positions agree with TRBD1. Losses at the gene ends were 8 bases for V and 1 base for J; bases not matched to a gene: 6. The CDR3 contains 15 residues. CDR1 is MNHEY and CDR2 is SVGAGI in the germline V gene.

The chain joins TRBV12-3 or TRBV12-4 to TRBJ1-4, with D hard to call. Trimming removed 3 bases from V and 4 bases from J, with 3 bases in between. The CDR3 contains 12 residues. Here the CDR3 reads CASSFLNEKLFF. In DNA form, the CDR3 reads TGTGCCAGCAGTTTCCTTAATGAAAAACTGTTTTTT.

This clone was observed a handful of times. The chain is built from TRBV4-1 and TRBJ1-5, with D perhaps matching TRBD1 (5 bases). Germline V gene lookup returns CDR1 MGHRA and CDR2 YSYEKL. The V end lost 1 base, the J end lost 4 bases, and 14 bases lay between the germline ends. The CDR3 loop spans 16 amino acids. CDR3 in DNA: TGCGCCAGCAGCCAAGGCGGCAGGGTCGCAAATCAGCCCCAGCATTTT. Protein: CASSQGGRVANQPQHF.

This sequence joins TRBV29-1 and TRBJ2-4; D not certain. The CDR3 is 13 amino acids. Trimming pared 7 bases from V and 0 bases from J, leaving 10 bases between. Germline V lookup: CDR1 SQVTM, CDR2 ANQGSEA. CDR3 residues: CSGHALAKNIQYF. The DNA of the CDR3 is TGCAGCGGACATGCTCTAGCCAAAAACATTCAGTACTTC. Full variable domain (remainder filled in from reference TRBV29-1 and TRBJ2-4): SAVISQKPSRDICQRGTSLTIQCQVDSQVTMMFWYRQQPGQSLTLIATANQGSEATYESGFVIDKFPISRPNLTFSTLTVSNMSPEDSSIYLCSGHALAKNIQYFGAGTRLSVL.

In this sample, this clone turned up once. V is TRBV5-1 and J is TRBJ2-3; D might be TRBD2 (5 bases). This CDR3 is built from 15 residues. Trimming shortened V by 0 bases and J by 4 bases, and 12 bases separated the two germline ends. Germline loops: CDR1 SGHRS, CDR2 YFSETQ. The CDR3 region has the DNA TGCGCCAGCAGCTTGGACACTAGTGCGGCAGATACGCAGTATTTT. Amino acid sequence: CASSLDTSAADTQYF.

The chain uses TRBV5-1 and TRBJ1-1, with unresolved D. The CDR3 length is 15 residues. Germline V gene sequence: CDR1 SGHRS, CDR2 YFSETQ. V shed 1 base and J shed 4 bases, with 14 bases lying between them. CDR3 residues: CASSLNAGSPTEAFF. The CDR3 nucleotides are TGCGCCAGCAGCTTGAATGCGGGATCTCCCACTGAAGCTTTCTTT. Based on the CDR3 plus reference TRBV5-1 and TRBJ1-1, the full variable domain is KAGVTQTPRYLIKTRGQQVTLSCSPISGHRSVSWYQQTPGQGLQFLFEYFSETQRNKGNFPGRFSGRQFSNSRSEMNVSTLELGDSALYLCASSLNAGSPTEAFFGQGTRLTVV.

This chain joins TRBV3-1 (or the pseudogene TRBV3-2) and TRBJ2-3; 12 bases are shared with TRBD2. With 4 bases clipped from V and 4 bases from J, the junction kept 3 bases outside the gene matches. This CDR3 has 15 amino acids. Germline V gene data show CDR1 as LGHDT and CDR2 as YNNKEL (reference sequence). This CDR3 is CASSLTSGSPDTQYF. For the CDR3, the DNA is TGTGCCAGCAGCCTGACTAGCGGGAGTCCAGATACGCAGTATTTT.

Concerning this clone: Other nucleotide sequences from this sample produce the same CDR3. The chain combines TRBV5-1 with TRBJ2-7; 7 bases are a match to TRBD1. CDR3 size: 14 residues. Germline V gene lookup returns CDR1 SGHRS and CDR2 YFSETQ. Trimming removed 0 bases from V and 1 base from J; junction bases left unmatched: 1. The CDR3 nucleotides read TGCGCCAGCAGCTTGGACAGGGGATCCTACGAGCAGTACTTC. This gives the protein CASSLDRGSYEQYF.